A selection of T cell receptor beta chains follows, all from one sample in a study of blood T cell repertoires in COVID-19. The repertoire was sequenced with immunoSEQ multiplex PCR; TCRdb's copy has only in-frame clones and lacks some. The sample includes about 150,000 clones, approximately 91% of them seen just once. Sequenced material: peripheral blood. The receptors originated from a woman in her seventies with acute or convalescent COVID-19. CDR3s include the opening cysteine and the closing phenylalanine or tryptophan. A D gene is named only where the DNA matches it firmly. Expanded clones are given a class, and other clones once, few, many or no size at all.

size	V	J	D	CDR3	DNA
.	TRBV6-6	TRBJ1-5	TRBD1	CASSKPQGSQGQPQHF	TGTGCCAGCAGTAAACCACAGGGGAGCCAGGGGCAGCCCCAGCATTTT
.	TRBV5-1	TRBJ2-1	TRBD2	CASSLATLAGGNEQFF	TGCGCCAGCAGCTTGGCCACCCTAGCGGGGGGCAATGAGCAGTTCTTC
.	TRBV6-5	TRBJ1-1	.	CASREGGRPNTEAFF	TGTGCCAGCAGAGAGGGAGGTAGGCCGAACACTGAAGCTTTCTTT
.	TRBV30	TRBJ2-3	.	CAWSVTLGRGKSDTQYF	TGTGCCTGGAGTGTAACCCTAGGGAGGGGGAAGTCAGATACGCAGTATTTT
.	TRBV10-3	TRBJ2-2	TRBD2	CAISETGGYTGELFF	TGTGCCATCAGTGAGACGGGGGGGTACACCGGGGAGCTGTTTTTT
.	TRBV7-2	TRBJ2-3	.	CASSLGQTSTDTQYF	TGTGCCAGCAGCTTAGGTCAAACTAGCACAGATACGCAGTATTTT
.	TRBV28	TRBJ2-2	.	CASSLRGTGLGELFF	TGTGCCAGCAGTTTACGGGGGACGGGGTTGGGGGAGCTGTTTTTT
.	TRBV5-6	TRBJ2-7	TRBD2	CASSTPILRGGSYEQYF	TGTGCCAGCAGCACCCCTATTTTGCGGGGGGGCTCGTACGAGCAGTACTTC
few	TRBV28	TRBJ1-4	.	CASSLGRGREKLFF	TGTGCCAGCAGTTTAGGCAGGGGCAGGGAAAAACTGTTTTTT
.	TRBV5-4	TRBJ1-4	TRBD1	CASSQMGQGNEKLFF	TGTGCCAGCAGCCAAATGGGACAGGGAAATGAAAAACTGTTTTTT
.	TRBV5-1	TRBJ1-1	.	CASSILTVNTEAFF	TGCGCCAGCAGCATCTTGACAGTGAACACTGAAGCTTTCTTT
many	TRBV5-6	TRBJ2-1	.	CASSLRQNNEQFF	TGTGCCAGCAGCTTGCGACAGAACAATGAGCAGTTCTTC
.	TRBV10-2	TRBJ1-1	TRBD1	CASRDRGLGTEAFF	TGCGCCAGCAGGGACAGGGGCCTGGGGACTGAAGCTTTCTTT
once	TRBV11-2	TRBJ1-2	TRBD1	CASSLVTGSYGYTF	TGTGCCAGCAGCTTAGTGACAGGGAGCTATGGCTACACCTTC
.	TRBV5-6	TRBJ2-1	.	CASSLRQVYNEQFF	TGTGCCAGCAGCTTGAGACAGGTATACAATGAGCAGTTCTTC
.	TRBV19	TRBJ2-1	.	CASTTSTEPYNEQFF	TGTGCCAGTACCACAAGCACGGAGCCCTACAATGAGCAGTTCTTC
.	TRBV12-1	TRBJ2-7	.	CASSLRGPLSYEQYF	TGTGCCAGCAGCCTCAGGGGGCCTCTTTCCTACGAGCAGTACTTC
.	TRBV10-3	TRBJ1-3	TRBD1	CAIRGTGTGNTIYF	TGTGCCATCAGGGGGACAGGGACTGGAAACACCATATATTTT
.	TRBV27	TRBJ1-1	.	CASSRGPWTEAFF	TGTGCCAGCAGCAGGGGCCCGTGGACTGAAGCTTTCTTT
.	TRBV5-4	TRBJ2-7	TRBD2	CASSLEAGGLGEQYF	TGTGCCAGCAGCTTGGAAGCGGGGGGGCTGGGCGAGCAGTACTTC
.	TRBV2	TRBJ1-2	.	CASSVGRGNYGYTF	TGTGCCAGCAGTGTTGGCAGGGGAAACTATGGCTACACCTTC
once	TRBV7-9	TRBJ1-1	TRBD1	CASSLGPGQGPPEAFF	TGTGCCAGCAGCTTAGGTCCGGGACAGGGGCCCCCTGAAGCTTTCTTT
.	TRBV28	TRBJ2-7	TRBD1	CASTNSRQGAYEQYF	TGTGCCAGCACAAACTCCCGACAGGGTGCCTACGAGCAGTACTTC
few	TRBV6-5	TRBJ2-6	.	CASSTRGSGANVLTF	TGTGCCAGCAGTACCAGGGGCTCTGGGGCCAACGTCCTGACTTTC
once	TRBV19	TRBJ2-1	TRBD2	CASSTLAGARNEQFF	TGTGCCAGTAGTACCCTAGCGGGGGCGAGGAATGAGCAGTTCTTC
.	TRBV7-2	TRBJ2-1	TRBD2	CASSPFPGLAGDYNEQFF	TGTGCCAGCAGTCCGTTCCCGGGACTAGCGGGGGATTACAATGAGCAGTTCTTC
.	TRBV18	TRBJ1-4	.	CASSLQNLPSSEKLFF	TGTGCCAGCTCACTCCAGAACCTACCTTCTAGTGAAAAACTGTTTTTT
few	TRBV29-1	TRBJ2-5	.	CSAGQPNRETQYF	TGCAGCGCCGGACAGCCCAACAGGGAGACCCAGTACTTC
.	TRBV7-7	TRBJ2-1	.	CASSLAPRGGCHEQFF	TGTGCTAGCAGCTTAGCCCCTAGGGGGGGGTGCCATGAGCAGTTCTTC
few	TRBV6-5	TRBJ1-2	TRBD1	CASSRTRQGLDGYTF	TGTGCCAGCAGCCGTACGAGACAGGGGCTGGATGGCTACACCTTC
few	TRBV7-2	TRBJ2-3	TRBD2	CASSLLAGGNTDTQYF	TGTGCCAGCAGCTTACTAGCGGGGGGGAACACAGATACGCAGTATTTT
.	TRBV18	TRBJ2-4	TRBD1	CASSRPGQGTLGKNIQYF	TGTGCCAGCTCCCGACCGGGACAGGGGACATTAGGCAAAAACATTCAGTACTTC
.	TRBV4-2	TRBJ1-6	.	CASSQARQGLWGSPLHF	TGTGCCAGCAGCCAAGCGAGGCAGGGGTTATGGGGCTCACCCCTCCACTTT
many	TRBV6-4	TRBJ1-1	TRBD1	CASSPDRVGEAFF	TGTGCCAGCAGTCCAGACAGGGTGGGTGAAGCTTTCTTT
.	TRBV11-2	TRBJ2-1	TRBD2	CASSLDLGGGRYNEQFF	TGTGCCAGCAGCTTAGATCTGGGGGGGGGACGATACAATGAGCAGTTCTTC
.	TRBV10-3	TRBJ1-2	.	CAISEMENYGYTF	TGTGCCATCAGTGAAATGGAGAACTATGGCTACACCTTC
few	TRBV7-3	TRBJ2-5	.	CASSLTESGETQYF	TGTGCCAGCAGCTTAACAGAGTCTGGAGAGACCCAGTACTTC
.	TRBV1	TRBJ2-3	.	CTSVAGGPASTDTQYF	TGCACCAGCGTAGCGGGGGGGCCCGCTAGCACAGATACGCAGTATTTT
.	TRBV18	TRBJ2-1	TRBD1	CASSLLTGDEQFF	TGTGCCAGCTCACTACTCACAGGGGATGAGCAGTTCTTC
once	TRBV4-1	TRBJ1-4	TRBD1	CASRLTGVQEKLFF	TGCGCCAGCAGACTCACAGGGGTTCAAGAAAAACTGTTTTTT
.	TRBV12-3/TRBV12-4	TRBJ1-2	.	CASREQYGYTF	TGTGCCAGCAGGGAACAGTATGGCTACACCTTC
.	TRBV3-1/TRBV3-2	TRBJ2-3	TRBD1	CASSLTGGVPDTQYF	TGTGCCAGCAGCCTCACAGGGGGCGTCCCAGATACGCAGTATTTT
.	TRBV2	TRBJ2-1	TRBD1	CASSFGRTGWVHEQFF	TGTGCCAGCAGCTTTGGTAGGACAGGGTGGGTGCATGAGCAGTTCTTC
.	TRBV28	TRBJ2-4	TRBD1	CASSGGQGKNIQYF	TGTGCCAGCAGTGGGGGACAGGGGAAAAACATTCAGTACTTC
.	TRBV6-5	TRBJ1-2	TRBD1	CASRRPGQGGYGYTF	TGTGCCAGCAGACGTCCGGGACAGGGAGGTTATGGCTACACCTTC
.	TRBV30	TRBJ2-5	TRBD2	CAWRPVGGGKETQYF	TGTGCCTGGAGACCTGTCGGGGGGGGAAAAGAGACCCAGTACTTC
.	TRBV5-1	TRBJ1-1	TRBD1	CASSPRTGVPLGTEAFF	TGCGCCAGCAGCCCCAGGACAGGGGTCCCCTTGGGCACTGAAGCTTTCTTT
.	TRBV24-1	TRBJ2-3	TRBD2	CATSDSVLAGSTDTQYF	TGTGCCACCAGTGATTCCGTTCTAGCGGGAAGCACAGATACGCAGTATTTT
.	TRBV28	TRBJ1-5	.	CASSPGGPGNQPQHF	TGTGCCAGCAGTCCCGGCGGGCCAGGTAATCAGCCCCAGCATTTT
.	TRBV6-5	TRBJ2-2	.	CASSYEGWTGELFF	TGTGCCAGCAGTTACGAGGGTTGGACCGGGGAGCTGTTTTTT
.	TRBV6-2/TRBV6-3	TRBJ1-1	.	CASSHGGAVLEAFF	TGTGCCAGCAGCCACGGGGGGGCTGTCCTCGAAGCTTTCTTT